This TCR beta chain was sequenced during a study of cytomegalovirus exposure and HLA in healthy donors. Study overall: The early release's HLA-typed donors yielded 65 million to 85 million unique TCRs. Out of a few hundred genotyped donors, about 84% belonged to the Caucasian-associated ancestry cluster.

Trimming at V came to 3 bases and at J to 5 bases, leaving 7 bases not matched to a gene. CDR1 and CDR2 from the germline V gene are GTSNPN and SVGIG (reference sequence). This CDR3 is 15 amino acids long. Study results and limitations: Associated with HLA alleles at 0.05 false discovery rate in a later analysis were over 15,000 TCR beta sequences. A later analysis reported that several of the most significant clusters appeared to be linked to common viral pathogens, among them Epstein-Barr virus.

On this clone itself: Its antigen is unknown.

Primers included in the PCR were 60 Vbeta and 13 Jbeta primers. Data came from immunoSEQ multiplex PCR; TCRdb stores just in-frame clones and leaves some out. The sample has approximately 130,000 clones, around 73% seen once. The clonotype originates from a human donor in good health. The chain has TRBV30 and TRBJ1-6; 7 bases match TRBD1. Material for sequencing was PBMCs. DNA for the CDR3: TGTGCCTGGAGGATCAGGACAGGAAATAATTCACCCCTCCACTTT. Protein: CAWRIRTGNNSPLHF.